Shown below are 3 T cell receptor beta chains from a single sample sequenced in a study of cytomegalovirus exposure and HLA in healthy donors (TCRdb year 2017). The method behind the library was the immunoSEQ multiplex PCR assay. A mixture of 60 forward primers for TCR Vbeta segments and 13 reverse primers for TCR Jbeta segments was used in the multiplex PCR. The table comes from immuneACCESS by way of TCRdb, which keeps in-frame sequences with V and J called. Part of the clones is missing from these tables; in studies checked, under half for an unresolved V gene and the rest for unknown reasons. This sample comprises approximately 180,000 clones, roughly 80% of them detected only once. The top ten hold 1.7% of the sample. Sequenced input: PBMCs. Receptors originate from a woman younger than 35 in good health and CMV-seronegative.

The rearrangement uses TRBV5-1 and TRBJ2-5; 14 bases agree with TRBD2. CDR1 is SGHRS and CDR2 is YFSETQ in the germline V gene. The junction had 8 bases not matched to a gene; V was cut back by 6 bases and J by 4 bases. This CDR3 has 16 amino acids. CDR3 nucleotide sequence: TGCGCCAGCACGCGGACTAGCGGGAGGTCGGGAGAGACCCAGTACTTC. Residues: CASTRTSGRSGETQYF.

The J gene is TRBJ2-1, the V gene TRBV11-3; D is undetermined. The CDR3 runs to 16 residues. Trimming stripped 7 bases from V and 0 bases from J, with 16 bases between. Germline CDR1 is SGHNT and CDR2 is YENEEA. The chain's CDR3 is CASTTLSESSYNEQFF. In nucleotides, the CDR3 is TGTGCCAGCACAACATTAAGCGAAAGCTCCTACAATGAGCAGTTCTTC.

The chain uses TRBV5-4 and TRBJ1-5; 8 bases match TRBD1. The V segment lost 6 bases and the J segment 4 bases; nucleotides outside the gene matches: 6. This CDR3 has 14 amino acids. Germline CDR1 is SGHNT and CDR2 is YYREEE (reference sequence). The CDR3 loop reads CASNDRGSNQPQHF. CDR3 in DNA: TGTGCCAGCAACGACAGGGGATCGAATCAGCCCCAGCATTTT.